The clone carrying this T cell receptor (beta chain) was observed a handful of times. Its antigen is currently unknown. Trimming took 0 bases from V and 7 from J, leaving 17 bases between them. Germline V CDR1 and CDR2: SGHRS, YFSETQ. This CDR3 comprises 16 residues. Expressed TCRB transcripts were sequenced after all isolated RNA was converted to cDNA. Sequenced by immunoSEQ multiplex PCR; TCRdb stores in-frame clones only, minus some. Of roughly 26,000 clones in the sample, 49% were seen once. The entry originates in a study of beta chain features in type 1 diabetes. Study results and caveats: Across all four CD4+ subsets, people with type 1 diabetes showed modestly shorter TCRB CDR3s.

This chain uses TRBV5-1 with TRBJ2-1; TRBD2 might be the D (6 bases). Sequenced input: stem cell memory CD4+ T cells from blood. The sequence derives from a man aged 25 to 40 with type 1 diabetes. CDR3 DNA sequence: TGCGCCAGCAGCTTGGCCGTCCGGGAGCCAGGAAATGAGCAGTTCTTC. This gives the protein CASSLAVREPGNEQFF.